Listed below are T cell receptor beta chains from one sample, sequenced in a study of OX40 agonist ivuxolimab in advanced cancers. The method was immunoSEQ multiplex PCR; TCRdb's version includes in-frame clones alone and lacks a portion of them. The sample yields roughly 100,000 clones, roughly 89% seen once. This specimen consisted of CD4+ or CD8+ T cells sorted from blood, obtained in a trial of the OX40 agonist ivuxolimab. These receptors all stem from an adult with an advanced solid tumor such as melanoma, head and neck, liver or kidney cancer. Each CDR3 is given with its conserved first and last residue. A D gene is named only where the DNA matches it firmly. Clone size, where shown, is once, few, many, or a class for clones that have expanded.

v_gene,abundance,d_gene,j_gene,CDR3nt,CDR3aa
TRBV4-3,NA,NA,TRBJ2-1,TGCGCCAGCAGCCAAGATCTCACGCGCAATGAGCAGTTCTTC,CASSQDLTRNEQFF
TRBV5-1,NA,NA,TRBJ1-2,TGCGCCAGCAGCGACGGGGGCTCCTATGGCTACACCTTC,CASSDGGSYGYTF
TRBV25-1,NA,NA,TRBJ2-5,TGTGCCAGCAGTGAATCACTGGGGCTAGCCCAAAGAGAGACCCAGTACTTC,CASSESLGLAQRETQYF
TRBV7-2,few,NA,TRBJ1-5,TGTGCCAGCAGCTTAGACTCAGGGATTAGCAATCAGCCCCAGCATTTT,CASSLDSGISNQPQHF
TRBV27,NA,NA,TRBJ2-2,TGTGCCAGCACGAAAACAGGGAACACCGGGGAGCTGTTTTTT,CASTKTGNTGELFF
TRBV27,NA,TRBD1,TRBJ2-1,TGTGCCAGCAGTTCACCTATAGGGACAGCCTCCTACAATGAGCAGTTCTTC,CASSSPIGTASYNEQFF
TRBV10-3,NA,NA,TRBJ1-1,TGTGCCATCAGTGACTCAACGGTTACTGAAGCTTTCTTT,CAISDSTVTEAFF
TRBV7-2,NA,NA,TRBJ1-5,TGTGCCAGCAGCCCGACACGATCTCAGCCCCAGCATTTT,CASSPTRSQPQHF
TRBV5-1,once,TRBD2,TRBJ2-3,TGCGCCAGCAGCTTGGCAGCGGGGGCCGTTTATACGCAGTATTTT,CASSLAAGAVYTQYF
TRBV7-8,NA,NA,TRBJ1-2,TGTGCCAGCAGCTTAGCGGGCGGCTATGGCTACACCTTC,CASSLAGGYGYTF
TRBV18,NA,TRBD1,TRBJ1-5,TGTGCCAGCTCCACTAAAACCGGGACAGGGTTGGGTCAGCCCCAGCATTTT,CASSTKTGTGLGQPQHF
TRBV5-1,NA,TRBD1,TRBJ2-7,TGCGCCAGCAGCTCAGGGGACAGCCGCTCCTACGAGCAGTACTTC,CASSSGDSRSYEQYF
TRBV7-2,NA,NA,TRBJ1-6,TGTGCCAGCGACACCGGCCTGAGTAATTCACCCCTCCACTTT,CASDTGLSNSPLHF
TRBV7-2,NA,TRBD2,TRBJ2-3,TGTGCCAGCAGCGCGCGACTAGCGGGGGGGCGGGATACGCAGTATTTT,CASSARLAGGRDTQYF
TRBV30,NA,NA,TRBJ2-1,TGTGCAGCTTCTCGCAGGGGAGGGCAGTTCTTC,CAASRRGGQFF
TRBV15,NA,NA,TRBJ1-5,TGTGCCACCAGCAGAGATTCCCGGCACCACAGGGTCTGGCAGCCCCAGCATTTT,CATSRDSRHHRVWQPQHF
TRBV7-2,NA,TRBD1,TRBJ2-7,TGTGCCAGCAGCGGACGACAGGGGGCTGGCGAGCAGTACTTC,CASSGRQGAGEQYF
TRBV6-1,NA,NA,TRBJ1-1,TGTGCCAGCAGTCAAGGGCCCCTTCAAGCTTTCTTT,CASSQGPLQAFF
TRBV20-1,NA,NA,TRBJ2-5,TGCAGTGCTAGAGATTGGGAGACCCAGTACTTC,CSARDWETQYF
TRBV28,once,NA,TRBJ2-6,TGTGCCAGCAGCGTTATGTCGGGGGAGACCATCTCTGGGGCCAACGTCCTGACTTTC,CASSVMSGETISGANVLTF
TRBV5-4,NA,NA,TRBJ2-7,TGTGCCAGCAGCTTGGGAGTCTGGGGCGACGAGCAGTACTTC,CASSLGVWGDEQYF
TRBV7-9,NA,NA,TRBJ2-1,TGTGCCAGCAGCCAGGTAGCCTATGAGCAGTTCTTC,CASSQVAYEQFF
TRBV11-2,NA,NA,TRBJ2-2,TGTGCCAGCAGCTTATCCCGGGAGGGGGCGTACACCGGGGAGCTGTTTTTT,CASSLSREGAYTGELFF
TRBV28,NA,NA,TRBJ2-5,TGTGCCAGCAGTGTCCGGCGGGAGACCCAGTACTTC,CASSVRRETQYF
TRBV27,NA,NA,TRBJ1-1,TGTGCCAGCAGTTTGGATTATGGTGTGAACACTGAAGCTTTCTTT,CASSLDYGVNTEAFF
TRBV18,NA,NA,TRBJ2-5,TGTGCCAGCTCACCCAGAAGCGGCCGCCAAGAGACCCAGTACTTC,CASSPRSGRQETQYF
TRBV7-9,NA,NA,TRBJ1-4,TGTGCCAGCAGCGTCGTGGGGGCAACTAATGAAAAACTGTTTTTT,CASSVVGATNEKLFF